This T cell receptor beta chain was identified during a study of identical twins. V was pared by 3 bases and J by 4 bases, with 4 bases between. Germline V gives CDR1 DFQATT, CDR2 SNEGSKA (reference sequence). This CDR3 region has 11 residues. This clonotype has ten or more counts. Its antigen remains unidentified. TCRdb reprocessed the 5' RACE reads with MiXCR, giving one entry per CDR3 protein. Of around 290,000 distinct CDR3 sequences in the sample, roughly 8.6% were seen once. The study, taken as a whole, reports: Model-predicted out-of-frame TCR alpha sharing fell below observed values in monozygotic twins. Conclusions were based on cross-sectional statistical analysis, without following the same donors. Beta clonotypes that were abundant in cord blood contained fewer insertions, a pattern absent from memory repertoires.

These data were also reused for a study on yellow fever vaccine responses in identical twins.

The chain joins TRBV20-1 to TRBJ2-1; D gene unclear. Material: CD8+ T cells sorted from blood. The sequence derives from a woman aged 18-29 years in good health. CDR3 nucleotide sequence: TGCAGTGCTAGCCCGTACAATGAGCAGTTCTTC. Translated: CSASPYNEQFF.